This T cell receptor (beta chain) was recovered during a study of shared clonotypes between healthy human individuals. Study in general: Each donor's CD4 naive and CD4 memory cells filled three plates apiece, CD8 naive two, and CD8 memory one. Findings and limits, study-wide: Four donors had roughly 5% of their naive CD4 clonotypes in common.

Repertoires were generated with immunoSEQ multiplex PCR, while TCRdb's copy carries only in-frame clones and drops some. Counted here are about 2.3 million clones, 92% occurring once; the ten biggest clones make up about 0.36%. The CDR3 sequence is 16 residues long. The V gene end was trimmed by 5 bases and the J gene end by 1 base; junction bases not matched to a gene: 9. From germline, CDR1 is MNHNY and CDR2 SVGAGI (reference sequence). Donation came from healthy HIV-negative adults that had no recent acute infections or vaccinations. Every one of the donors was a Caucasian adult that lived in Nashville, Tennessee. Details on this clone: Its antigen is still unknown.

The receptor's source is a man younger than 35 in good health. Some clones in this sample may be carry-over from other donors' samples. Sample: naive CD4+ T cells from PBMCs. Subset meaning: CD45RA+ positively selected. The chain recombines TRBV6-6 with TRBJ1-1, with TRBD1 matching 8 bases. The CDR3 loop is CASSRPPGTGNTEAFF. As DNA, the CDR3 is TGTGCCAGCAGTCGACCACCCGGGACAGGGAACACTGAAGCTTTCTTT.